One sample yielded the 18 T cell receptor beta chains listed below, sequenced in a study of Ad26.COV2.S vaccination and SARS-CoV-2 variants. Treatment defined: 15 to 20 received Ad26.COV2.S at low or high dose, single or two shots; 5 received placebo; per-sample allocation not given. Collection of the samples took place on day 63 after the first injection of vaccine or placebo. Profiled with immunoSEQ multiplex PCR; TCRdb holds only in-frame clones, not every one. The sample has under 600,000 clones; 80% to 90% are singletons. The sample here was peripheral blood, taken in a trial of Ad26.COV2.S vaccine versus placebo. These TCRs come from a person between 18 and 60 years old who received the Ad26.COV2.S COVID-19 vaccine or a placebo.

The rearrangement joins TRBV7-8 to TRBJ1-1; 8 nucleotides align to TRBD1. J gave up 6 bases and V 5 bases, and 11 bases lay outside the gene matches. Per the germline V gene, CDR1 is SGHVS and CDR2 is FQNEAQ. This CDR3 spans 15 amino acids. CDR3 coding DNA: TGTGCCAGCAGCCCCCAAGACAGGGGTGTCGCTGAAGCTTTCTTT. It codes for CASSPQDRGVAEAFF.

Written as DNA, the CDR3 is TGTGCCAGCAGTTCCCCTCTGAGGGATGGCTACACCTTC. Residues: CASSSPLRDGYTF. The rearrangement joins TRBV28 to TRBJ1-2; D gene ambiguous. The germline CDR1 and CDR2 sequences are MDHEN and SYDVKM. The V gene lost 4 bases and the J gene lost 6 bases, with 12 bases spanning the gap. This CDR3 is 13 amino acids long.

The J gene is TRBJ2-1, the V gene TRBV25-1, with 9 bases lining up with TRBD2. J gave up 10 bases and V 10 bases, and 11 bases lay outside the gene matches. The CDR3 covers 13 residues. In germline, CDR1 is MGHDK, CDR2 SYGVNS. The DNA of the CDR3 is TGTGCCATCGGGCGGCGGGGGGGCCCCGAGCAGTTCTTC. Amino acids: CAIGRRGGPEQFF.

The rearrangement uses TRBV7-9 and TRBJ2-3, with D perhaps given as TRBD1 or TRBD2 (6 bases each). This CDR3 has 15 residues. Germline loops: CDR1 SEHNR, CDR2 FQNEAQ (reference sequence). Trimming removed 3 bases from V and 2 bases from J, with 12 bases in between. The CDR3 region has the DNA TGTGCCAGCAGCTTGTATAGGGGGGTCACAGATACGCAGTATTTT. Its protein product is CASSLYRGVTDTQYF.

The gene calls are TRBV4-2 and TRBJ2-3; a possible D gene is TRBD2 (7 bases). CDR1 LGHNA and CDR2 YNFKEQ come from the germline V gene. The length of the CDR3 is 16 residues. The ends were cut back, 4 bases at V and 3 bases at J, with 17 bases in the middle. The CDR3 nucleotides read TGTGCCAGCAGCCGCCAGGGGAGCGGGGAGACAGATACGCAGTATTTT. Protein: CASSRQGSGETDTQYF.

The V call is TRBV29-1, the J call TRBJ2-3; perhaps TRBD2 as D (5 bases). Trimming removed 0 bases from V and 5 bases from J, with 18 bases in between. The CDR3 consists of 16 residues. The germline V gene encodes CDR1 SQVTM and CDR2 ANQGSEA. This CDR3 is CSVEESIRLAGDTQYF. DNA for the CDR3: TGCAGCGTTGAAGAATCGATCCGGCTAGCTGGAGATACGCAGTATTTT.

This rearrangement joins TRBV2 to TRBJ1-2, with 9 positions matching TRBD1. This CDR3 is built from 17 residues. Per the germline V gene, CDR1 is SNHLY and CDR2 is FYNNEI. V gave up 4 bases and J gave up 4 bases; unmatched junction bases: 13. The CDR3 bases are TGTGCCAGCAGTGTTACGACAGGGGGTCTGGGTGGCTATGGCTACACCTTC. Translating it yields CASSVTTGGLGGYGYTF.

V and J are TRBV7-9 and TRBJ1-2; D not certain. Germline CDR1 is SEHNR and CDR2 is FQNEAQ (reference sequence). The CDR3 runs 15 residues. The ends were cut back, 5 bases at V and 4 bases at J, with 17 bases in the middle. The CDR3 DNA reads TGTGCCAGCAGCCAAGGCCGGGGAGAGCTCTATGGCTACACCTTC. This encodes CASSQGRGELYGYTF.

This chain uses TRBV10-2 with TRBJ1-1; TRBD1 is a possible D gene (5 bases). Trimming cost V 6 bases and J 2 bases, with 16 bases left between them. From germline, CDR1 is WSHSY and CDR2 SAAADI. The CDR3 totals 15 residues. DNA of the CDR3: TGCGCCAGCAGGGACTCGGGACGGCTAAACACTGAAGCTTTCTTT. This sequence encodes CASRDSGRLNTEAFF.

The V gene is TRBV4-3, the J gene TRBJ1-4, with unresolved D. This CDR3 has 15 amino acids. Germline V gives CDR1 LGHNA, CDR2 YSLEER. The V end lost 0 bases, the J end lost 4 bases, and 9 bases lay between the germline ends. The CDR3 DNA reads as TGCGCCAGCAGCCAAGATAAACACTATAATGAAAAACTGTTTTTT. Translating it yields CASSQDKHYNEKLFF.

The CDR3 loop reads CSVDPGGSTDTQYF. The CDR3 region has the DNA TGCAGCGTTGATCCCGGGGGGAGCACAGATACGCAGTATTTT. The chain recombines TRBV29-1 with TRBJ2-3; 7 bases agree with TRBD2. The CDR3 contains 14 residues. V shed 3 bases and J 0 bases; nucleotides not matched to a gene: 3. Germline V gene lookup returns CDR1 SQVTM and CDR2 ANQGSEA.

This chain connects TRBV6-6 to TRBJ2-4; TRBD2 matches 9 bases. The junction had 7 bases not matched to a gene; V was cut back by 7 bases and J by 3 bases. Germline V CDR1 and CDR2: MNHNY, SVGAGI (reference sequence). The CDR3 covers 15 residues. The CDR3 DNA reads as TGTGCCAGCAAGATAGCGGGAGAGGTCAAAAACATTCAGTACTTC. Translation: CASKIAGEVKNIQYF.

The chain combines TRBV6-5 with TRBJ2-2; 11 nucleotides align to TRBD2. CDR1 is MNHEY, CDR2 SVGAGI, per germline. The CDR3 extends over 16 amino acids. Trimming at V came to 2 bases and at J to 5 bases, leaving 4 bases not matched to a gene. CDR3 sequence (DNA): TGTGCCAGCAGTTACGGACTAGCGGGTCTAACCGGGGAGCTGTTTTTT. Translated, it gives CASSYGLAGLTGELFF.

As DNA, the CDR3 is TGTGCCAGCAGCTTACGTCTTATCCGTCGCGGGGCGGGTACCGGGGAGCTGTTTTTT. Translated: CASSLRLIRRGAGTGELFF. The J gene is TRBJ2-2, the V gene TRBV7-6; TRBD2 might be the D (6 bases). Germline values: CDR1 SGHVS, CDR2 FNYEAQ. Trimming left V 2 bases short and J 5 bases short, with 24 bases between. This CDR3 region has 19 residues.

The V call is TRBV5-1, the J call TRBJ2-1; D might be TRBD1 (5 bases). CDR3 size: 14 residues. Germline V gives CDR1 SGHRS, CDR2 YFSETQ. The ends were cut back, 4 bases at V and 2 bases at J, with 10 bases in the middle. This CDR3 reads CASSDSGPYNEQFF. DNA for the CDR3: TGCGCCAGCAGCGACAGTGGACCCTACAATGAGCAGTTCTTC.

The chain couples TRBV24-1 to TRBJ2-1, with 9 bases matching TRBD2. V shed 5 bases, J shed 7 bases, and the junction held 14 bases outside the gene matches. The length of the CDR3 is 17 residues. From germline, CDR1 is KGHDR and CDR2 SFDVKD. DNA of the CDR3: TGTGCCACCAGTGGCCGCCAGATAGCGGGAGCACGGAATGAGCAGTTCTTC. It translates to CATSGRQIAGARNEQFF.

This clone was seen a handful of times. The J gene is TRBJ1-6, the V gene TRBV27; 10 positions agree with TRBD1. J gave up 9 bases and V 4 bases, and 3 bases lay outside the gene matches. The CDR3 runs to 14 residues. The germline V gene encodes CDR1 MNHEY and CDR2 SMNVEV (reference sequence). DNA of the CDR3: TGTGCCAGCAGTTCGACAGGGGGCATTTCACCCCTCCACTTT. This codes for CASSSTGGISPLHF.

The sample holds one count of this clone. This chain uses TRBV6-1 with TRBJ2-3; 12 positions agree with TRBD1. CDR1 is MNHNS, CDR2 SASEGT, per germline. Unmatched junction bases numbered 6, after V lost 1 base and J lost 4 bases. CDR3 size: 17 residues. CDR3 sequence: CASSEVGDRGRADTQYF. The CDR3 nucleotides are TGTGCCAGCAGTGAAGTAGGGGACAGGGGGCGGGCAGATACGCAGTATTTT.